This T cell receptor (beta chain) was identified during a study of T cells in Graves' hyperthyroidism and ophthalmopathy. The germline V and J ends were trimmed by 6 bases and 3 bases, with 9 bases remaining between them. This CDR3 comprises 13 residues. This clonotype was counted ten times or more. Researchers took RNA transcripts and amplified the TCR beta CDR3 regions from them. First-round RT-PCR targeting the TCR CDR3 was performed with the HTBI primer set. In TCRdb, the multiplex PCR reads were re-called with MiXCR into one record per CDR3 protein. The sample gives some 460,000 distinct CDR3 sequences, roughly 14% of which show up once; less than 15% is in the top ten.

This TCR was sampled from a young woman with Graves' hyperthyroidism. Sequenced input: blood. The V call is TRBV12-3 or TRBV12-4, the J call TRBJ1-5; a possible D gene is TRBD1 (5 bases). CDR3 bases: TGTGCCAGCAGCCTGACAGACAATCAGCCCCAGCATTTT. It yields the protein CASSLTDNQPQHF.